This TCR beta chain was captured in a study of T cells in Graves' hyperthyroidism and ophthalmopathy. Findings and caveats of the study: Most clonotypes expanded in the thyroid (above 0.001) were also present in blood. A 13 V-J signature model discriminated ophthalmopathy versus stable hyperthyroidism.

Diagnostic assessment was based on clinical symptoms, serum thyroxine and TRAb, thyroid ultrasound and orbital computed tomography. As for this clonotype: Its antigen is as yet unknown.

Germline V gene sequence: CDR1 PRHDT, CDR2 FYEKMQ (reference sequence). There are 11 residues in the CDR3. Trimming removed 5 bases at V and 8 bases at J, with 9 bases between. The TCR beta CDR3 regions underwent amplification using RNA transcripts as the source. HTBI primers were employed in a first-round RT-PCR of the TCR CDR3. TCRdb called the multiplex PCR reads again in MiXCR, with one record for every CDR3 protein. This table has approximately 480,000 distinct CDR3 sequences, around 21% appearing once. This clonotype was sampled from a man between 18 and 35 years old with Graves' hyperthyroidism. This chain links TRBV13 with TRBJ1-1, with D possibly TRBD1 on 5 matching bases. The sequenced sample was blood. CDR3 in DNA: TGTGCCAGCAGCCAAGACAGCGAAGCTTTCTTT. Translation gives CASSQDSEAFF.